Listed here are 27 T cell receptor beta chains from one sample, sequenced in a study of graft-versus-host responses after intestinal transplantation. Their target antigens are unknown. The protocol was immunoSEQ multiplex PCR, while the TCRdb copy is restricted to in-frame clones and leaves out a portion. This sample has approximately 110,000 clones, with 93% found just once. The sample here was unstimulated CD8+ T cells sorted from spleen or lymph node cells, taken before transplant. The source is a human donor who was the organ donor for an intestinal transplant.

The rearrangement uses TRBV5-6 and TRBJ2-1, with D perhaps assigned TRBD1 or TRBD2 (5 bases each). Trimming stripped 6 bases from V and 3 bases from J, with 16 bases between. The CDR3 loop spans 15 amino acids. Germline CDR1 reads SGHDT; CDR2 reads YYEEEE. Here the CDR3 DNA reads TGTGCCAGCACCGAGGGGCGGGTACACTACAATGAGCAGTTCTTC. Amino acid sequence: CASTEGRVHYNEQFF. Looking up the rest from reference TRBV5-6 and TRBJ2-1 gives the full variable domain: DAGVTQSPTHLIKTRGQQVTLRCSPKSGHDTVSWYQQALGQGPQFIFQYYEEEERQRGNFPDRFSGHQFPNYSSELNVNALLLGDSALYLCASTEGRVHYNEQFFGPGTRLTVL.

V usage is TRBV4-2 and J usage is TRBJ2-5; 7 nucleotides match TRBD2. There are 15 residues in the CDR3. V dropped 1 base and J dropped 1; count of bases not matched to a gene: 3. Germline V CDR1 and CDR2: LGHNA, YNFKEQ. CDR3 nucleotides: TGTGCCAGCAGCCAAGTCCCTAGCGGCCAAGAGACCCAGTACTTC. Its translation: CASSQVPSGQETQYF.

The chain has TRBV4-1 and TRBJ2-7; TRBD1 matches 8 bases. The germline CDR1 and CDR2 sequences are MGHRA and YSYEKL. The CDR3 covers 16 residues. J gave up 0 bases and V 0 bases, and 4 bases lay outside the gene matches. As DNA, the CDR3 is TGCGCCAGCAGCCAAGAGGGGCAGGGGGCCTCCTACGAGCAGTACTTC. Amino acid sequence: CASSQEGQGASYEQYF.

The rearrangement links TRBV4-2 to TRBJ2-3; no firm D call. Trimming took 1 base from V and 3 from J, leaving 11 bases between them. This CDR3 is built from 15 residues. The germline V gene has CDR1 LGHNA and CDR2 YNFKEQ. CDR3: CASSQVRWGTDTQYF. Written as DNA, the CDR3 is TGTGCCAGCAGCCAAGTCCGGTGGGGAACAGATACGCAGTATTTT.

The CDR3: CASSLVGQDGHEKLFF. The CDR3 region has the DNA TGTGCCAGCAGCTTAGTCGGACAGGACGGACATGAAAAACTGTTTTTT. J is TRBJ1-4 and V is TRBV7-9; 7 nucleotides match TRBD1. With V trimmed by 1 base and J by 6 bases, 8 bases remained unmatched. In germline, CDR1 is SEHNR, CDR2 FQNEAQ (reference sequence). The CDR3 covers 16 residues.

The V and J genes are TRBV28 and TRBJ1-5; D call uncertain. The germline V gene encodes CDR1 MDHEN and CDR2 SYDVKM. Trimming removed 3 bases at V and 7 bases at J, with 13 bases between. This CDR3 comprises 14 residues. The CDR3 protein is CASSFMGWQQPQHF. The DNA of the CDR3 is TGTGCCAGCAGTTTTATGGGATGGCAGCAGCCCCAGCATTTT.

As DNA, the CDR3 is TGTGCCAGCAGCCCATCAGGCGGGATAACATACAATGAGCAGTTCTTC. Translation: CASSPSGGITYNEQFF. J is TRBJ2-1 and V is TRBV7-9; a possible D gene is TRBD2 (6 bases). The CDR3 totals 16 residues. The ends were cut back, 5 bases at V and 4 bases at J, with 18 bases in the middle. Germline V lookup: CDR1 SEHNR, CDR2 FQNEAQ (reference sequence).

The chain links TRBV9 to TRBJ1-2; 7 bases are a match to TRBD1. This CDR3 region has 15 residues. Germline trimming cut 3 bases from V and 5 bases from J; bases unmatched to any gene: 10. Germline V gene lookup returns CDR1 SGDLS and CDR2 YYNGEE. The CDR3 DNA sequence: TGTGCCAGCAGCGATGAAGACAGGGCCCCTTATGGCTACACCTTC. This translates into CASSDEDRAPYGYTF. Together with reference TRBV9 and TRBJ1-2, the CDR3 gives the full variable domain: DSGVTQTPKHLITATGQRVTLRCSPRSGDLSVYWYQQSLDQGLQFLIQYYNGEERAKGNILERFSAQQFPDLHSELNLSSLELGDSALYFCASSDEDRAPYGYTFGSGTRLTVV.

The CDR3 here is CASSLSPTDGYTF. CDR3 in DNA: TGTGCCAGCTCGCTTTCGCCGACAGATGGCTACACCTTC. The gene calls are TRBV18 and TRBJ1-2, with D possibly TRBD1 on 5 matching bases. The V end was cut by 6 bases, the J end by 6 bases, with 14 bases between. Per germline, CDR1 KGHSH and CDR2 LQKENI. The CDR3 sequence is 13 residues long.

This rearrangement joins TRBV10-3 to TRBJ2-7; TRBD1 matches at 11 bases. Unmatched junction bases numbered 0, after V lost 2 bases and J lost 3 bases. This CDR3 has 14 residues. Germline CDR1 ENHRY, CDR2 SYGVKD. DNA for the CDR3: TGTGCCATCAGTGAGGGGACAGGGGGCTACGAGCAGTACTTC. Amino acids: CAISEGTGGYEQYF.

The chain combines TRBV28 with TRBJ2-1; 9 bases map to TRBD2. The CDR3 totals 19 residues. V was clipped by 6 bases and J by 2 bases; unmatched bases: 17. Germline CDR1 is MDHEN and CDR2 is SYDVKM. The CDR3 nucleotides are TGTGCCAGCAGCCACGGTTTAAATAGCGGGAGTCCCCCCTACAATGAGCAGTTCTTC. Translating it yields CASSHGLNSGSPPYNEQFF.

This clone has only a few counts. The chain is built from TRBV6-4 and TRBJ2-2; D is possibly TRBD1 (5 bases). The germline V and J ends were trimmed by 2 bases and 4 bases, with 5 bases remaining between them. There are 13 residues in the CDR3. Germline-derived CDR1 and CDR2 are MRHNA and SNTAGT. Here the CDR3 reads CASSDRGTGELFF. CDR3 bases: TGTGCCAGCAGTGACAGGGGCACCGGGGAGCTGTTTTTT.

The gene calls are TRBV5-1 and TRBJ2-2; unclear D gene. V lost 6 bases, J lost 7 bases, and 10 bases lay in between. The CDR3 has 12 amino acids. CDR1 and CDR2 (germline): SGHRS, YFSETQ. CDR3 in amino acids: CASKMTNGELFF. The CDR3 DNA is TGCGCCAGCAAGATGACGAACGGGGAGCTGTTTTTT.

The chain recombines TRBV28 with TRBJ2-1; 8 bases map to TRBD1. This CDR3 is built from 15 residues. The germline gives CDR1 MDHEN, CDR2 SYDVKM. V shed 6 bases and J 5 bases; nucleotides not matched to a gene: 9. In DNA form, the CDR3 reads TGTGCCAGCAGAGCCCGGGACAGGACCCACAATGAGCAGTTCTTC. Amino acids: CASRARDRTHNEQFF.

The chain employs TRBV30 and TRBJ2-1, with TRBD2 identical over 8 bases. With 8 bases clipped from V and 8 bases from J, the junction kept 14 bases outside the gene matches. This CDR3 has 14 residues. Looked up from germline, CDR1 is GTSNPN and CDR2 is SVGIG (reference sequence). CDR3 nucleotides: TGTGCCGGAACAGCGGGAGTTGGGGCCGATGAGCAGTTCTTC. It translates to CAGTAGVGADEQFF.

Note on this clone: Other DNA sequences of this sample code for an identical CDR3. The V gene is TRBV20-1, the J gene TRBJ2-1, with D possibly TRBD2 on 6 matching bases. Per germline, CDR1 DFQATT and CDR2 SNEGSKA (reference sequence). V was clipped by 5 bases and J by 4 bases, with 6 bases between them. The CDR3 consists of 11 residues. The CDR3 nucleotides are TGCAGTGCTGGACTATACAATGAGCAGTTCTTC. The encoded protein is CSAGLYNEQFF.

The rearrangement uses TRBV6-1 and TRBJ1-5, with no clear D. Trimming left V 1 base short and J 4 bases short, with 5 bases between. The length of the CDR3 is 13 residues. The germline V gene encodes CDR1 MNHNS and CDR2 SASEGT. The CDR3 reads CASSEVRNQPQHF. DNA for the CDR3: TGTGCCAGCAGTGAAGTCCGAAATCAGCCCCAGCATTTT.

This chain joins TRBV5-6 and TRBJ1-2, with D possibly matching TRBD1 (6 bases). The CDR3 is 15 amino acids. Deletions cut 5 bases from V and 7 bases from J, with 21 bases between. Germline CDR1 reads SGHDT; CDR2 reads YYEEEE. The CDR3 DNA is TGTGCCAGCAGTTTCGGACAGACCTTTTTATCTGGCTACACCTTC. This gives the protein CASSFGQTFLSGYTF.

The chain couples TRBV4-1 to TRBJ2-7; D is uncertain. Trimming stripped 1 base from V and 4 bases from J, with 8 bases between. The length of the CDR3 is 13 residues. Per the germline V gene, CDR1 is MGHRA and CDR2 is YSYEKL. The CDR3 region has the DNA TGCGCCAGCAGCCAAGCGTCTCATTACGAGCAGTACTTC. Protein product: CASSQASHYEQYF.

CDR3 amino acids: CASSPYTTYNEQFF. The CDR3 nucleotides are TGTGCCAGCAGCCCATATACCACCTACAATGAGCAGTTCTTC. The V and J genes are TRBV28 and TRBJ2-1; D is undetermined. V was clipped by 6 bases and J by 2 bases, with 11 bases between them. The germline gives CDR1 MDHEN, CDR2 SYDVKM. The CDR3 has 14 residues.

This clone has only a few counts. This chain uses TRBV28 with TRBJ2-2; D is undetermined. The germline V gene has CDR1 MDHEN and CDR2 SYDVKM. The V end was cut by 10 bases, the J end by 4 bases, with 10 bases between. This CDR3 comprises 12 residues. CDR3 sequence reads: CATASGTGELFF. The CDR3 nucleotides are TGTGCCACCGCCTCAGGCACCGGGGAGCTGTTTTTT.

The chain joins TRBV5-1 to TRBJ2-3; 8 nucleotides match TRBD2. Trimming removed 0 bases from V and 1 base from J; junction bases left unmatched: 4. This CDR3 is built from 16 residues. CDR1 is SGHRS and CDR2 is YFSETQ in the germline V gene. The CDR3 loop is CASSLGPGGRTDTQYF. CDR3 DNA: TGCGCCAGCAGCTTGGGCCCGGGAGGGCGCACAGATACGCAGTATTTT.

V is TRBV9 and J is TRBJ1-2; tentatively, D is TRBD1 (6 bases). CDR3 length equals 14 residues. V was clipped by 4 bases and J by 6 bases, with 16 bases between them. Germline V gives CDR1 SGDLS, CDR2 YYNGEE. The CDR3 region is CASSLGGQDHGYTF. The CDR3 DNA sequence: TGTGCCAGCAGCCTAGGGGGGCAGGACCATGGCTACACCTTC.

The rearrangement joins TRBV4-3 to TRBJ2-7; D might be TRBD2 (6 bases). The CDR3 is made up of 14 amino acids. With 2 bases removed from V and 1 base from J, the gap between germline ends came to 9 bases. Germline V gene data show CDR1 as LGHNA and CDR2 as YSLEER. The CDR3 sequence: CASSQNRGSYEQYF. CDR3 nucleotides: TGCGCCAGCAGCCAAAATCGGGGGTCCTACGAGCAGTACTTC.

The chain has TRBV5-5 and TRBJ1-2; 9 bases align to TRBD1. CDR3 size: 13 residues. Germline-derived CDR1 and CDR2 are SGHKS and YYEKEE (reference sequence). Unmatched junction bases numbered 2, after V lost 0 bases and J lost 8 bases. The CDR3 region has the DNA TGTGCCAGCAGCTTGGGGACAGGGGAGGGCTACACCTTC. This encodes CASSLGTGEGYTF.

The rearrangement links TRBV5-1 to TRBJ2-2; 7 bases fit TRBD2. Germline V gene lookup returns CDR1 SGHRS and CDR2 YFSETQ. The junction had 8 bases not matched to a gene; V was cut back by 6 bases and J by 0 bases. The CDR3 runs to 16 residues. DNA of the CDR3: TGCGCCAGCAACCCTCTAGCGGAAGCGAACACCGGGGAGCTGTTTTTT. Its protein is CASNPLAEANTGELFF.

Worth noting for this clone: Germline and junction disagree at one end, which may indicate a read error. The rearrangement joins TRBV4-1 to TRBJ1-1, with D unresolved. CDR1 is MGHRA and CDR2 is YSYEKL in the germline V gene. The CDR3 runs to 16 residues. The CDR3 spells CASSEERGYPGTEAFF. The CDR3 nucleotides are TGCGCCAGCAGCGAAGAGAGAGGGTACCCGGGCACTGAAGCTTTCTTT.